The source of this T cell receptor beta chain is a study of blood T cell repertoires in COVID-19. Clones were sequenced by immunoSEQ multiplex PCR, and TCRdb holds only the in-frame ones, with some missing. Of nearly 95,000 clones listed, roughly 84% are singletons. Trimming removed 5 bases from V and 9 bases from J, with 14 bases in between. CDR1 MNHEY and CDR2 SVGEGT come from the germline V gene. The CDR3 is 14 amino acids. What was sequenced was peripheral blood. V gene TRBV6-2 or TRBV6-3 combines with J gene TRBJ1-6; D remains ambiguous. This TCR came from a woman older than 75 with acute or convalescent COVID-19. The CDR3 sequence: CASSERRSGSPLHF. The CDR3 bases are TGTGCCAGCAGTGAGCGGCGATCAGGTTCACCCCTCCACTTT.